Following are 32 T cell receptor beta chains from one sample sequenced in a study of OX40 agonist ivuxolimab in advanced cancers. Assay: immunoSEQ multiplex PCR; the TCRdb copy retains only in-frame clones and omits some. The sample holds roughly 50,000 clones, roughly 81% seen once. This material consisted of CD4+ or CD8+ T cells sorted from blood, taken in a trial of the OX40 agonist ivuxolimab. These receptors all stem from an adult with an advanced solid tumor such as melanoma, head and neck, liver or kidney cancer.

The chain couples TRBV5-4 to TRBJ2-7; 9 bases match TRBD1. The CDR3 loop spans 13 amino acids. Germline trimming cut 5 bases from V and 6 bases from J; bases unmatched to any gene: 6. Germline V gene data show CDR1 as SGHNT and CDR2 as YYREEE (reference sequence). The DNA for the CDR3 is TGTGCCAGCAGGTCGACAGGGGGAAGCGAGCAGTACTTC. Amino acid sequence: CASRSTGGSEQYF.

The V and J genes are TRBV9 and TRBJ2-7; possibly TRBD2 for D (6 bases). V was trimmed by 3 bases and J by 6 bases, leaving 10 bases between them. Germline values: CDR1 SGDLS, CDR2 YYNGEE. The CDR3 contains 12 residues. In DNA form, the CDR3 reads TGTGCCAGCAGCGAGACGGGAGCCGAGCAGTACTTC. Protein product: CASSETGAEQYF.

The chain links TRBV28 to TRBJ1-1; D might be TRBD1 (6 bases). V was cut by 8 bases and J by 2 bases, with 15 bases left in between. Germline CDR1 and CDR2: MDHEN and SYDVKM. The CDR3 is 14 amino acids. CDR3 loop: CASSKGGTNTEAFF. The CDR3 DNA sequence: TGTGCCAGCTCGAAGGGGGGAACAAACACTGAAGCTTTCTTT.

This sequence joins TRBV5-4 and TRBJ1-1; D is uncertain. V was trimmed by 0 bases and J by 0 bases, leaving 9 bases between them. CDR1 and CDR2 (germline): SGHNT, YYREEE (reference sequence). This CDR3 is 15 amino acids long. CDR3 sequence: CASSLDYRMNTEAFF. CDR3 nucleotide sequence: TGTGCCAGCAGCTTGGATTACAGAATGAACACTGAAGCTTTCTTT.

The CDR3 sequence: CASSVLMGGADYGYTF. CDR3 nucleotides: TGTGCCAGCAGTGTGTTAATGGGGGGCGCGGACTATGGCTACACCTTC. The chain recombines TRBV6-1 with TRBJ1-2, with D possibly matching TRBD1 (6 bases). The CDR3 runs to 16 residues. Per germline, CDR1 MNHNS and CDR2 SASEGT. V lost 4 bases and J 3 bases, leaving 18 bases between the germline ends.

The V and J genes are TRBV5-1 and TRBJ1-3, with 10 bases identical to TRBD1. V dropped 4 bases and J dropped 2; count of bases not matched to a gene: 3. The CDR3 length is 15 residues. Germline V gene sequence: CDR1 SGHRS, CDR2 YFSETQ. The DNA of the CDR3 is TGCGCCAGCAGCGAGACAGGGGGCACTGGAAACACCATATATTTT. Protein product: CASSETGGTGNTIYF.

V is TRBV5-1 and J is TRBJ2-7, with a possible D match to TRBD1 (6 bases). With 4 bases removed from V and 2 bases from J, the gap between germline ends came to 13 bases. The CDR3 is 14 amino acids. Germline V CDR1 and CDR2: SGHRS, YFSETQ. The CDR3 DNA is TGCGCCAGCAGCGCCGGGACACCGACCTACGAGCAGTACTTC. Translated: CASSAGTPTYEQYF.

The CDR3 DNA follows: TGCGCCAGCAGCTTGGACCTAGCGGGAGGGAGGGACATTCAGTACTTC. This encodes CASSLDLAGGRDIQYF. The chain uses TRBV5-1 and TRBJ2-4, with 12 positions matching TRBD2. The junction had 6 bases not matched to a gene; V was cut back by 0 bases and J by 8 bases. Per germline, CDR1 SGHRS and CDR2 YFSETQ. The CDR3 totals 16 residues.

This chain joins TRBV18 and TRBJ2-2; D unclear. CDR1 is KGHSH and CDR2 is LQKENI in the germline V gene. V was shortened by 1 base and J by 0 bases, with 9 bases between the two germline ends. This CDR3 comprises 16 residues. Here the CDR3 reads CASSPLQTSNTGELFF. CDR3 in DNA: TGTGCCAGCTCACCACTCCAAACCTCGAACACCGGGGAGCTGTTTTTT.

This clone was seen once. The chain couples TRBV12-5 to TRBJ2-3, with TRBD2 matching over 9 bases. Trimming cost V 6 bases and J 5 bases; bases outside gene matches: 12. Germline CDR1 is LGHNT and CDR2 is FRNRAP. The CDR3 spans 16 residues. The CDR3 spells CASGHGREGRRDTQYF. DNA for the CDR3: TGTGCTAGTGGCCACGGGCGGGAGGGCCGTAGAGATACGCAGTATTTT.

V usage is TRBV4-1 and J usage is TRBJ1-3; 7 positions match TRBD1. This CDR3 contains 15 residues. Germline CDR1 is MGHRA and CDR2 is YSYEKL. J gave up 4 bases and V 0 bases, and 3 bases lay outside the gene matches. The CDR3 DNA sequence: TGCGCCAGCAGCCAAGAGACAGGGCGAGGAAACACCATATATTTT. Translating it yields CASSQETGRGNTIYF.

The CDR3: CASSLASGRNLRHNEQFF. The CDR3 bases are TGTGCCAGCAGCTTAGCATCCGGGCGGAACCTCCGCCATAATGAGCAGTTCTTC. The chain is built from TRBV11-3 and TRBJ2-1; no clear D. The CDR3 length is 18 residues. CDR1 is SGHNT and CDR2 is YENEEA in the germline V gene. The V gene lost 1 base and the J gene lost 7 bases, with 23 bases spanning the gap.

The J gene is TRBJ2-3, the V gene TRBV7-9, with TRBD1 identical over 7 bases. There are 14 residues in the CDR3. Germline-derived CDR1 and CDR2 are SEHNR and FQNEAQ (reference sequence). Trimming cost V 3 bases and J 0 bases; bases outside gene matches: 0. This CDR3 reads CASSFRGSTDTQYF. As DNA, the CDR3 is TGTGCCAGCAGCTTCAGGGGGAGCACAGATACGCAGTATTTT. Full variable domain (outside the CDR3, taken from reference TRBV7-9 and TRBJ2-3): DTGVSQNPRHKITKRGQNVTFRCDPISEHNRLYWYRQTLGQGPEFLTYFQNEAQLEKSRLLSDRFSAERPKGSFSTLEIQRTEQGDSAMYLCASSFRGSTDTQYFGPGTRLTVL.

The chain couples TRBV6-1 to TRBJ1-4, with TRBD1 identical over 11 bases. Germline CDR1 MNHNS, CDR2 SASEGT. This CDR3 spans 17 amino acids. Trimming cost V 4 bases and J 3 bases; bases outside gene matches: 7. The CDR3 protein is CASSGTGGGMSNEKLFF. CDR3 coding DNA: TGTGCCAGCAGTGGGACAGGGGGCGGTATGTCTAATGAAAAACTGTTTTTT.

The chain recombines TRBV6-1 with TRBJ1-1; D not certain. V was shortened by 2 bases and J by 0 bases, with 4 bases between the two germline ends. Germline assignment: CDR1 MNHNS and CDR2 SASEGT. The CDR3 sequence is 13 residues long. Here the CDR3 reads CASSENLNTEAFF. The CDR3, as DNA: TGTGCCAGCAGTGAAAATTTGAACACTGAAGCTTTCTTT.

The V and J genes are TRBV5-1 and TRBJ2-1; 12 nucleotides match TRBD2. Germline CDR1 and CDR2: SGHRS and YFSETQ. J was trimmed by 9 bases and V by 3 bases; bases with no gene match: 10. This CDR3 is built from 16 residues. CDR3 DNA: TGCGCCAGCAGCTCCACGGCTAGCGGGAGGGCCAGTGAGCAGTTCTTC. Amino acid sequence: CASSSTASGRASEQFF.

The chain is built from TRBV5-1 and TRBJ2-1, with 8 positions matching TRBD2. In germline, CDR1 is SGHRS, CDR2 YFSETQ. V lost 0 bases and J lost 14; bases outside the gene matches: 4. This CDR3 is 12 amino acids long. As DNA, the CDR3 is TGCGCCAGCAGCTTGGAGCCGGGACTAGAGTTCTTC. Translating it yields CASSLEPGLEFF.

V is TRBV6-5 and J is TRBJ1-1, with a weak D call TRBD1 (5 bases). The CDR3 totals 11 residues. The V end was cut by 7 bases, the J end by 4 bases, with 7 bases between. Looked up from germline, CDR1 is MNHEY and CDR2 is SVGAGI. The CDR3 sequence: CASTRATEAFF. CDR3 nucleotides: TGTGCCAGCACCAGGGCCACTGAAGCTTTCTTT.

The chain has TRBV30 and TRBJ1-2; no reliable D call. In germline, CDR1 is GTSNPN, CDR2 SVGIG (reference sequence). This CDR3 has 13 amino acids. Trimming shortened V by 0 bases and J by 4 bases, and 9 bases separated the two germline ends. The CDR3 region has the DNA TGTGCCTGGAGTGTTTTAGGTTCCTATGGCTACACCTTC. Translating it yields CAWSVLGSYGYTF.

The chain has TRBV5-4 and TRBJ2-1; 7 bases agree with TRBD2. CDR1 and CDR2 (germline): SGHNT, YYREEE (reference sequence). The trim removed 1 base at V and 5 bases at J, leaving 3 bases unmatched. CDR3 size: 14 residues. The CDR3 nucleotides are TGTGCCAGCAGCTTGACCCTAGCGGACAATGAGCAGTTCTTC. Translated: CASSLTLADNEQFF.

The chain recombines TRBV14 with TRBJ2-1; D is possibly TRBD2 (6 bases). The CDR3 is 14 residues long. Deletions cut 1 base from V and 8 bases from J, with 12 bases between. CDR1 and CDR2 from the germline V gene are SGHDN and FVKESK. CDR3 nucleotide sequence: TGTGCCAGCAGCCAAGGGGACTTATGGGATGAGCAGTTCTTC. Translated, it gives CASSQGDLWDEQFF.

The V call is TRBV2, the J call TRBJ1-2; 7 nucleotides align to TRBD1. CDR1 is SNHLY, CDR2 FYNNEI, per germline. V lost 6 bases, J lost 6 bases, and 7 bases stayed unmatched. This CDR3 contains 13 residues. The CDR3 is CASSGDRVDGYTF. As DNA, the CDR3 is TGTGCCAGCAGCGGAGACAGGGTGGATGGCTACACCTTC.

This clone has a single count. This chain links TRBV19 with TRBJ2-2; D might be TRBD1 (5 bases). The germline CDR1 and CDR2 sequences are LNHDA and SQIVND (reference sequence). This CDR3 is built from 13 residues. V was cut by 9 bases and J by 0 bases, with 8 bases left in between. The CDR3 reads CASHRTNTGELFF. The CDR3 region has the DNA TGTGCCAGCCACAGGACGAACACCGGGGAGCTGTTTTTT.

The rearrangement links TRBV15 to TRBJ2-1; D uncertain. The V and J ends lost 5 bases and 9 bases respectively, with 11 bases between them. CDR3 length: 12 residues. Per germline, CDR1 LNHNV and CDR2 YYDKDF (reference sequence). Here the CDR3 DNA reads TGTGCCACCAGCCCCCCGTGGGGTGAGCAGTTCTTC. It encodes CATSPPWGEQFF. Based on the CDR3 plus reference TRBV15 and TRBJ2-1, the full variable domain is DAMVIQNPRYQVTQFGKPVTLSCSQTLNHNVMYWYQQKSSQAPKLLFHYYDKDFNNEADTPDNFQSRRPNTSFCFLDIRSPGLGDTAMYLCATSPPWGEQFFGPGTRLTVL.

This chain links TRBV5-4 with TRBJ2-7; D might be TRBD2 (5 bases). Trimming pared 0 bases from V and 5 bases from J, leaving 6 bases between. This CDR3 has 12 residues. Germline V lookup: CDR1 SGHNT, CDR2 YYREEE (reference sequence). As DNA, the CDR3 is TGTGCCAGCAGCTTGGTGAGGGACGAGCAGTACTTC. Translation: CASSLVRDEQYF.

This clone came up a few times. The chain employs TRBV18 and TRBJ1-1; D is possibly TRBD1 (5 bases). The CDR3 length is 16 residues. Germline values: CDR1 KGHSH, CDR2 LQKENI. V lost 3 bases to trimming and J lost 1 base, with 15 bases between them. The CDR3 loop reads CASSPGLGRTNTEAFF. CDR3 DNA sequence: TGTGCCAGCTCACCGGGATTGGGACGTACGAACACTGAAGCTTTCTTT.

J is TRBJ2-7 and V is TRBV11-2; unclear D gene. V was shortened by 4 bases and J by 0 bases, with 10 bases between the two germline ends. CDR1 is SGHAT and CDR2 is FQNNGV in the germline V gene. The CDR3 loop spans 14 amino acids. The CDR3 bases are TGTGCCAGCAGCTCCACCGCATCCTCCTACGAGCAGTACTTC. Amino acid sequence: CASSSTASSYEQYF.

The genes are TRBV7-6 and TRBJ2-1; 7 bases match TRBD2. V was pared by 5 bases and J by 4 bases, with 5 bases of the junction left unmatched. Germline loops: CDR1 SGHVS, CDR2 FNYEAQ. There are 14 residues in the CDR3. CDR3 sequence: CASSRWRGYNEQFF. The CDR3 DNA is TGTGCCAGCAGCAGGTGGCGGGGGTACAATGAGCAGTTCTTC.

This chain joins TRBV10-3 and TRBJ1-3, with 8 positions matching TRBD1. J gave up 4 bases and V 0 bases, and 2 bases lay outside the gene matches. There are 15 residues in the CDR3. Looked up from germline, CDR1 is ENHRY and CDR2 is SYGVKD. CDR3 in amino acids: CAISESTGVGNTIYF. As DNA, the CDR3 is TGTGCCATCAGTGAGTCGACAGGGGTCGGAAACACCATATATTTT.

This clone showed up just a few times. The genes are TRBV6-5 and TRBJ1-5; D uncertain. The germline gives CDR1 MNHEY, CDR2 SVGAGI. The CDR3 consists of 15 residues. V lost 2 bases and J lost 1, with 9 bases in between. The CDR3 protein is CASSYIGMSNQPQHF. In DNA form, the CDR3 reads TGTGCCAGCAGTTACATCGGTATGAGCAATCAGCCCCAGCATTTT.

The CDR3 coding sequence is TGCGCCAGCCTGCACAATAAGACCGGTGGCGGTCAGCCCCAGCATTTT. Translation: CASLHNKTGGGQPQHF. The chain carries TRBV10-1 and TRBJ1-5; D ambiguous. V was cut by 8 bases and J by 6 bases, with 23 bases left in between. CDR1 and CDR2 (germline): WNHNN, SYGVQD (reference sequence). The CDR3 has 16 residues.

V gene TRBV5-1 combines with J gene TRBJ2-3; weak D call: TRBD1 (5 bases). This CDR3 comprises 15 residues. Germline lookup yields CDR1 SGHRS and CDR2 YFSETQ. Trimming took 1 base from V and 2 from J, leaving 11 bases between them. CDR3 residues: CASSLQGGTTDTQYF. DNA of the CDR3: TGCGCCAGCAGCTTGCAGGGCGGAACCACAGATACGCAGTATTTT.